This entry concerns a single T cell receptor beta chain. Authors' data handling: Counts of nucleated cells, estimated from reference gene primer amplification, were obtained. Sequencing was performed with immunoSEQ multiplex PCR; in TCRdb, only in-frame clones are kept and a portion is missing. V and J calls plus clone size are reproduced from that table; the DNA served to infer D and trimming. The sample comprises a few hundred thousand clones, 85% to 90% of which are singletons, and roughly 10% rests with the top ten. The CDR3 totals 13 residues. V lost 5 bases to trimming and J lost 8 bases, with 12 bases between them. These data originate in a study of blood T cell repertoires in COVID-19. Study in general: The United States, Italy and Spain were the sources of the acute and convalescent COVID-19 samples. Nucleic acid was either cDNA or gDNA, and it came from T cells, B-cell-depleted T cells, or PBMCs.

The receptor comes from a woman aged 30 to 39 with COVID-19, enrolled during active disease. Sequences were obtained from peripheral blood. The chain employs TRBV12-3 or TRBV12-4 and TRBJ1-4; no clear D. CDR3 amino acids: CASSPAHAEKLFF. In nucleotides, the CDR3 is TGTGCCAGCAGTCCCGCCCACGCGGAAAAACTGTTTTTT.